This is a list of T cell receptor beta chains from one sample in a study of shared clonotypes between healthy human individuals. Some clones are missing from TCRdb's copy, which holds only in-frame ones; the method was immunoSEQ multiplex PCR. The table lists 170,000 or so clones, around 63% of them singletons. Specimen: memory CD4+ T cells sorted from blood. These receptors came from a man aged 25-45 years in good health. Both conserved end residues are part of each CDR3. The D gene is left open where the match is weak. The size field is filled for only some rows; it gives once, few, many or a size class.

D	V	J	size	CDR3	DNA
NA	TRBV5-4	TRBJ2-1	NA	CASRRAGTRYNEQFF	TGTGCCAGCAGGCGGGCAGGAACGCGTTACAATGAGCAGTTCTTC
NA	TRBV29-1	TRBJ2-7	NA	CSVASETSYEQYF	TGCAGCGTTGCTTCCGAGACCTCCTACGAGCAGTACTTC
NA	TRBV29-1	TRBJ2-5	NA	CSSAGGSQETQYF	TGCAGCTCCGCAGGGGGGAGCCAAGAGACCCAGTACTTC
NA	TRBV7-3	TRBJ2-6	NA	CASSSQGGVSSGANVLTF	TGTGCCAGCAGCTCACAGGGGGGGGTAAGCTCTGGGGCCAACGTCCTGACTTTC
NA	TRBV29-1	TRBJ2-3	NA	CSVVRRGPASTDTQYF	TGCAGCGTTGTTAGGCGGGGCCCAGCTAGCACAGATACGCAGTATTTT
NA	TRBV21-1	TRBJ2-1	few	CASSKGLSSYNEQFF	TGTGCCAGCAGCAAAGGTCTGAGCTCCTACAATGAGCAGTTCTTC
TRBD1	TRBV5-5	TRBJ1-2	NA	CASSLADRAGYTF	TGTGCCAGCAGCTTGGCCGACAGGGCTGGCTACACCTTC
NA	TRBV7-2	TRBJ1-2	NA	CASTPRADIFPYDYGYTF	TGTGCCAGCACCCCGAGGGCAGATATCTTCCCATATGACTATGGCTACACCTTC
NA	TRBV5-1	TRBJ2-7	NA	CASSSDGTYEQYF	TGCGCCAGCAGCTCGGACGGAACCTACGAGCAGTACTTC
NA	TRBV5-1	TRBJ2-2	NA	CASSWAGQLGNTGELFF	TGCGCCAGCAGCTGGGCGGGCCAGCTAGGCAACACCGGGGAGCTGTTTTTT
NA	TRBV29-1	TRBJ2-3	few	CSVNRDGRSTDTQYF	TGCAGCGTTAACCGGGACGGACGAAGCACAGATACGCAGTATTTT
TRBD1	TRBV13	TRBJ2-7	NA	CASSLASRQGAFYEQYF	TGTGCCAGCAGCTTAGCTAGTCGACAGGGCGCCTTCTACGAGCAGTACTTC
NA	TRBV2	TRBJ1-2	NA	CASSKTAESSYGYIF	TGTGCCAGCAGTAAGACCGCGGAATCTTCCTATGGCTACATCTTC
NA	TRBV2	TRBJ2-1	NA	CASSAAGTTYNEQFF	TGTGCCAGCAGTGCCGCCGGAACTACCTACAATGAGCAGTTCTTC
NA	TRBV6-4	TRBJ2-7	NA	CASSPDEGYEQYF	TGTGCCAGCAGCCCGGACGAAGGCTACGAGCAGTACTTC
NA	TRBV6-1	TRBJ1-1	NA	CASSEQGKGEAFF	TGTGCCAGCAGTGAACAGGGAAAGGGTGAAGCTTTCTTT
NA	TRBV12-5	TRBJ2-1	NA	CASGFRDVLSKGDEQFF	TGTGCTAGTGGTTTTAGGGACGTCCTATCGAAGGGGGATGAGCAGTTCTTC
TRBD1	TRBV5-4	TRBJ2-2	NA	CASSPRGKGRTGELFF	TGTGCCAGCAGCCCCAGGGGGAAGGGTCGCACCGGGGAGCTGTTTTTT
NA	TRBV9	TRBJ2-7	NA	CASSVGASSYEQYF	TGTGCCAGCAGCGTAGGAGCAAGCTCCTACGAGCAGTACTTC
TRBD1	TRBV30	TRBJ2-6	NA	CAWNRDRRSGANVLTF	TGTGCCTGGAACCGGGACAGACGCTCTGGGGCCAACGTCCTGACTTTC
TRBD1	TRBV7-2	TRBJ2-1	NA	CASSSQGAVYNEQFF	TGTGCCAGCAGCTCACAGGGGGCAGTCTACAATGAGCAGTTCTTC
NA	TRBV11-2	TRBJ2-3	NA	CASSLSRGARSDTQYF	TGTGCCAGCAGCTTATCCCGGGGGGCAAGGAGCGATACGCAGTATTTT
NA	TRBV30	TRBJ2-5	many	CAWSLMLQETQYF	TGTGCCTGGAGCCTAATGTTACAAGAGACCCAGTACTTC
TRBD2	TRBV5-1	TRBJ2-2	NA	CASSWTSGSAGELFF	TGCGCCAGCAGCTGGACTAGCGGGAGTGCCGGGGAGCTGTTTTTT
NA	TRBV28	TRBJ1-5	NA	CASLQINQPQHF	TGTGCCAGCTTGCAGATAAATCAGCCCCAGCATTTT
NA	TRBV11-2	TRBJ1-5	NA	CASSLEGSNQPQHF	TGTGCCAGCAGCTTAGAGGGGAGCAATCAGCCCCAGCATTTT
NA	TRBV5-4	TRBJ2-5	NA	CASSLRVLGAQETQYF	TGTGCCAGCAGCTTGAGGGTCCTTGGGGCCCAAGAGACCCAGTACTTC
NA	TRBV7-9	TRBJ2-1	once	CASSLTFQGQRNNEQFF	TGTGCCAGCAGCTTGACCTTTCAAGGCCAACGCAACAATGAGCAGTTCTTC
NA	TRBV18	TRBJ1-2	few	CASSPPGSPYGYTF	TGTGCCAGCTCACCACCTGGGTCTCCCTATGGCTACACCTTC
TRBD1	TRBV6-9	TRBJ2-3	once	CASSYSPDRGQGTDTQYF	TGTGCCAGCAGTTATTCCCCCGACAGGGGGCAGGGCACAGATACGCAGTATTTT
NA	TRBV7-3	TRBJ2-5	NA	CASSLQEGREKTQYF	TGTGCCAGCAGCTTACAAGAGGGTCGAGAAAAGACCCAGTACTTC
NA	TRBV19	TRBJ1-5	NA	CASSIGVTQHF	TGTGCCAGTAGTATAGGAGTGACCCAGCATTTT
NA	TRBV30	TRBJ1-1	NA	CAWSVAGNTEAFF	TGTGCCTGGAGTGTTGCGGGGAACACTGAAGCTTTCTTT
NA	TRBV4-1	TRBJ1-4	NA	CASSQDPPRRGDEKLFF	TGCGCCAGCAGCCAAGACCCCCCCCGGAGGGGAGATGAAAAACTGTTTTTT
NA	TRBV11-2	TRBJ2-1	NA	CASSFEQSSYNEQFF	TGTGCCAGCAGCTTTGAGCAGAGCTCCTACAATGAGCAGTTCTTC
TRBD1	TRBV5-1	TRBJ2-7	NA	CASSLAWVGDRDRHEQYF	TGCGCCAGCAGCTTGGCCTGGGTGGGGGACAGGGATAGACACGAGCAGTACTTC
NA	TRBV5-1	TRBJ1-1	NA	CASSPGGRETWDTEAFF	TGCGCCAGCAGCCCCGGTGGACGGGAGACCTGGGACACTGAAGCTTTCTTT
NA	TRBV11-1	TRBJ1-2	NA	CASSPTVGYGYTF	TGTGCCAGCAGCCCGACTGTGGGATATGGCTACACCTTC
NA	TRBV30	TRBJ1-2	NA	CAWSPSRQNYGYTF	TGTGCCTGGAGTCCCTCCCGACAGAACTATGGCTACACCTTC
NA	TRBV18	TRBJ2-5	NA	CASSPPARSLETQYF	TGTGCCAGCTCACCCCCGGCGAGGTCGTTGGAGACCCAGTACTTC
TRBD1	TRBV18	TRBJ2-3	NA	CAAKQGREDTQYF	TGTGCCGCAAAACAGGGGAGAGAGGATACGCAGTATTTT
NA	TRBV2	TRBJ1-1	NA	CASPGGGFMNTEAFF	TGTGCCAGCCCCGGCGGGGGGTTCATGAACACTGAAGCTTTCTTT
TRBD1	TRBV5-4	TRBJ1-2	NA	CASSPDREYGYTF	TGTGCCAGCAGCCCGGACAGGGAGTATGGCTACACCTTC
NA	TRBV5-4	TRBJ1-2	few	CASSLGGQDYGYTF	TGTGCCAGCAGCCTGGGCGGACAAGACTATGGCTACACCTTC
NA	TRBV11-2	TRBJ2-7	few	CASSTGGEQYF	TGTGCCAGCAGCACCGGAGGCGAGCAGTACTTC
TRBD1	TRBV5-1	TRBJ1-2	NA	CASSLGDRAYGYTF	TGCGCCAGCAGCTTGGGGGACAGGGCCTATGGCTACACCTTC
NA	TRBV29-1	TRBJ2-7	once	CSVEVSGPIYEQYF	TGCAGCGTTGAAGTTTCGGGCCCCATCTACGAGCAGTACTTC
NA	TRBV4-2	TRBJ1-4	NA	CASSQDWTTNEKLFF	TGTGCCAGCAGCCAAGATTGGACCACCAATGAAAAACTGTTTTTT
TRBD1	TRBV7-3	TRBJ1-2	once	CASSLGTGLFSDGYTF	TGTGCCAGCAGCTTGGGGACAGGGTTGTTTAGTGATGGCTACACCTTC
NA	TRBV7-2	TRBJ1-5	few	CASSGQQGLYQPQHF	TGTGCCAGCAGCGGTCAACAGGGTCTATATCAGCCCCAGCATTTT
NA	TRBV10-3	TRBJ2-1	NA	CAISESRERYNEQFF	TGTGCCATCAGTGAGTCACGGGAGAGGTACAATGAGCAGTTCTTC
NA	TRBV11-3	TRBJ2-5	NA	CASSLDHGPEETQYF	TGTGCCAGCAGCTTAGATCACGGGCCCGAAGAGACCCAGTACTTC
TRBD1	TRBV5-3	TRBJ2-7	NA	CASSWGQGLTYEQYF	TGTGCCAGCAGCTGGGGACAGGGGTTAACCTACGAGCAGTACTTC
TRBD2	TRBV5-6	TRBJ2-1	NA	CASSTRTSNNEQFF	TGTGCCAGCAGCACCAGGACTAGCAACAATGAGCAGTTCTTC
NA	TRBV7-2	TRBJ2-2	NA	CASSPPTGELFF	TGTGCCAGCAGCCCCCCCACCGGGGAGCTGTTTTTT
NA	TRBV12-2	TRBJ2-1	NA	CASRLRVLSASGQGDNEQFF	TGTGCAAGTCGCCTAAGGGTCCTTTCTGCGTCGGGACAGGGAGACAATGAGCAGTTCTTC
NA	TRBV29-1	TRBJ2-1	NA	CSVDQTFLASEQFF	TGCAGCGTTGATCAAACCTTCTTAGCAAGTGAGCAGTTCTTC
NA	TRBV28	TRBJ1-1	NA	CASSLRGDIEAFF	TGTGCCAGCAGTTTAAGGGGGGACATTGAAGCTTTCTTT
TRBD1	TRBV27	TRBJ2-2	NA	CASKPGQGGTGELFF	TGTGCCAGCAAGCCGGGACAGGGGGGGACCGGGGAGCTGTTTTTT